This TCR beta chain was captured in a study of blood T cell repertoires in COVID-19. As for the study in general: COVID-19 samples collected from the United States, Italy and Spain covered acute and convalescent phases. Sources were T cells, B-cell-depleted T cells, or PBMCs; the material itself was cDNA or gDNA.

The authors' processing: It was from reference gene primer amplification that nucleated cell counts were estimated. The method was immunoSEQ multiplex PCR; TCRdb's version includes in-frame clones alone and lacks a portion of them. Clone size and V and J calls were adopted from that table, with D and trimming inferred from the DNA. The sample has 250,000 to 350,000 clones, 85% seen once. What was sequenced was peripheral blood. The sequence was collected from a woman in her forties or fifties with active or convalescent COVID-19.

The CDR3 sequence: CASSLARLAGALEQFF. CDR3 bases: TGTGCCAGCAGCTTAGCGCGACTAGCGGGAGCTTTGGAGCAGTTCTTC. V is TRBV7-9 and J is TRBJ2-1, with 12 bases that match TRBD2. Germline CDR1 reads SEHNR; CDR2 reads FQNEAQ (reference sequence). V trimming: 0 bases; J trimming: 10 bases; junction bases outside the gene matches: 7. There are 16 residues in the CDR3.